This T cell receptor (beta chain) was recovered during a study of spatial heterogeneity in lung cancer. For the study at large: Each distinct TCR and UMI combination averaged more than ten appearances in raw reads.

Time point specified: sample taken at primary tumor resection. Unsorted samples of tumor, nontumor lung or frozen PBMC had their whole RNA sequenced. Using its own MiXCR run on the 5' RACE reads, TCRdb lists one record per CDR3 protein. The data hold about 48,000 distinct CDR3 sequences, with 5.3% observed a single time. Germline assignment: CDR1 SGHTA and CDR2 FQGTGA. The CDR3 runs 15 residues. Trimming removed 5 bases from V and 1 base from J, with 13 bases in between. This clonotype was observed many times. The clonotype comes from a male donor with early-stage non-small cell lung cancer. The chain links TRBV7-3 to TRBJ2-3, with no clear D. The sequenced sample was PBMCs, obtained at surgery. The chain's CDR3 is CASSIQASGTDTQYF. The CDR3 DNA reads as TGTGCCAGCAGCATACAAGCGTCGGGCACAGATACGCAGTATTTT.